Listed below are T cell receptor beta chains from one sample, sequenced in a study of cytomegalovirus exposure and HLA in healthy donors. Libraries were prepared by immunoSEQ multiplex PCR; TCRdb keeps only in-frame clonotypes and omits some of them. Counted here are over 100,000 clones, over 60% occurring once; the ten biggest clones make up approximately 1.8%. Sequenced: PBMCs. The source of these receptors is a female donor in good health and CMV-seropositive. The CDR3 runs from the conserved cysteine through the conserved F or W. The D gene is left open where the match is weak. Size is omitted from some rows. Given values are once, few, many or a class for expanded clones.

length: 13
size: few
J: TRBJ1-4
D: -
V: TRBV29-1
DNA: TGCAGCGCCGGGGGTTTTGCTAATGAAAAACTGTTTTTT
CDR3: CSAGGFANEKLFF

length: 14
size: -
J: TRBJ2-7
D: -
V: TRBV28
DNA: TGTGCCAGCAGTTCCAGCAGGCTCACCTACGAGCAGTACTTC
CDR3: CASSSSRLTYEQYF

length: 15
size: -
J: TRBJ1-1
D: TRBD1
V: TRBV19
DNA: TGTGCTACTAGAGGCCAGGGGGCGCCGAATACTGAAGCTTTCTTT
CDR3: CATRGQGAPNTEAFF

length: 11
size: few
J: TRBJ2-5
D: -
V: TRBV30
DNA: TGTGCCTGGAGTGTTCATGAGACCCAGTACTTC
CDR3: CAWSVHETQYF

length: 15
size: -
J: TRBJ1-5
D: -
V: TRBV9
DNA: TGTGCCAGCAGCGCGTGGGCAGCCTCTAATCAGCCCCAGCATTTT
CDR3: CASSAWAASNQPQHF

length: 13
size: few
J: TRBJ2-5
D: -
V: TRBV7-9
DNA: TGTGCCAGCAGCCCCGCCAGCCAAGAGACCCAGTACTTC
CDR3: CASSPASQETQYF

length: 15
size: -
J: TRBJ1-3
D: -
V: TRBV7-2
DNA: TGTGCCAGCAGCTTATCTGGGGTGGGGGCAAACACCATATATTTT
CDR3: CASSLSGVGANTIYF

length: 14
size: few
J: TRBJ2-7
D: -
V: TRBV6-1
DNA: TGTGCCAGCACCCAAGGAGGGGAATCGGACGAGCAGTACTTC
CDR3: CASTQGGESDEQYF

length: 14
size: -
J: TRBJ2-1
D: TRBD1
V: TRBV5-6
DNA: TGTGCCAGCAGCTTGAGGGACAGGTACAATGAGCAGTTCTTC
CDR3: CASSLRDRYNEQFF

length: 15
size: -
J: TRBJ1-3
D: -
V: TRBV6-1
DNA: TGTGCCAGCACCCCAATCAGGGTTTCAGGAAACACCATATATTTT
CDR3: CASTPIRVSGNTIYF

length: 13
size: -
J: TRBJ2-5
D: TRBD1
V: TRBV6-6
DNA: TGTGCCACCACTAACAGGGGCCAAGAGACCCAGTACTTC
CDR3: CATTNRGQETQYF

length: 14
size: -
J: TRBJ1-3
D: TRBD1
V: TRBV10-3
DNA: TGTGCCATCAGTCGGGACAGGGGGCTTTATCCCATATATTTT
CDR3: CAISRDRGLYPIYF

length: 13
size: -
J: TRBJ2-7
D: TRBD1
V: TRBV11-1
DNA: TGTGCCAGCAGCTTAGACAGGGGGCACGAGCAGTACTTC
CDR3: CASSLDRGHEQYF

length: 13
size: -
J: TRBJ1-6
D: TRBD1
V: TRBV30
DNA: TGTGCCTGGAGGACAGGGACGAATTCACCCCTCCACTTT
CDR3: CAWRTGTNSPLHF

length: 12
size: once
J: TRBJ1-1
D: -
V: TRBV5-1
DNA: TGCGCCAGCAGCTTAACAGGTGCTGAAGCTTTCTTT
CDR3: CASSLTGAEAFF

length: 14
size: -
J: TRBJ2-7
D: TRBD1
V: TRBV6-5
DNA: TGTGCCAGCAGCTGGGGACAGGGCCCCTACGAGCAGTACTTC
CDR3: CASSWGQGPYEQYF

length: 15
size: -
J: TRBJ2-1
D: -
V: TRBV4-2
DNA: TGTGCCAGCAGCCAAGATCGGGGACTCTTCAATGAGCAGTTCTTC
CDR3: CASSQDRGLFNEQFF

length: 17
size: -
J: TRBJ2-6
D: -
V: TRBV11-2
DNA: TGTGCCAGCAGCTTATCTGCGGACAGCTCTGGGGCCAACGTCCTGACTTTC
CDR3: CASSLSADSSGANVLTF

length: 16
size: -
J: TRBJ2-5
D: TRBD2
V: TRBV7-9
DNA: TGTGCCAGCAGCCCTCCATTAGCGGGAGGCGGAGAGACCCAGTACTTC
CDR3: CASSPPLAGGGETQYF

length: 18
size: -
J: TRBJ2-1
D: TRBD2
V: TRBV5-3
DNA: TGTGCCAGAAGAACTGGCGTAGCGGGAGCTAGCTCCTACAATGAGCAGTTCTTC
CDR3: CARRTGVAGASSYNEQFF

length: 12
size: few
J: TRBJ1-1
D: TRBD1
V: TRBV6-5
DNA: TGTGCCAGCAGTTACAGGACAGGAGAAGCTTTCTTT
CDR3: CASSYRTGEAFF

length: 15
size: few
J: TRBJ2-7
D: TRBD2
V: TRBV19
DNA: TGTGCCAGTAGTATAGGGACTAGCGCGTCCTACGAGCAGTACTTC
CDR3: CASSIGTSASYEQYF

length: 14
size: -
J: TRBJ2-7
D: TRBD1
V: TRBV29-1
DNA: TGCAGCGTTCCCGGGACAGGCCCAACCTACGAGCAGTACTTC
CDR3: CSVPGTGPTYEQYF

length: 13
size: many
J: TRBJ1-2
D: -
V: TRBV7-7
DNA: TGTGCCAGCATCTTGGGCAGGGACTATGGCTACACCTTC
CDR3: CASILGRDYGYTF

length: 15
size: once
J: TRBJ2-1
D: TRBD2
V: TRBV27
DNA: TGTGCCAGCAGTGGCGGGACTAGCGGGAGCTGGGAGCAGTTCTTC
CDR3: CASSGGTSGSWEQFF

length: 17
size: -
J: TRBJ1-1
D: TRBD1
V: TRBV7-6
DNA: TGTGCCAGCAGCTCGGACCCCGGGACAGGGGTCCGAACTGAAGCTTTCTTT
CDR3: CASSSDPGTGVRTEAFF

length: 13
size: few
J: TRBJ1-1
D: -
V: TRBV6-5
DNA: TGTGCCAGCAGTACGACAGGGAACACTGAAGCTTTCTTT
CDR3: CASSTTGNTEAFF

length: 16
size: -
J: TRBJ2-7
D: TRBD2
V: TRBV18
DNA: TGTGCCAGCTCACCGGGGGGACTAGCGGGAGTCCACGAGCAGTACTTC
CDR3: CASSPGGLAGVHEQYF

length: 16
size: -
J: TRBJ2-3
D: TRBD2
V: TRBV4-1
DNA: TGCGCCAGCAGCCAACTGGCTAGCGGGGCCAGCGATACGCAGTATTTT
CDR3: CASSQLASGASDTQYF

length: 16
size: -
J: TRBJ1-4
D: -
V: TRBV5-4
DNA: TGTGCCAGCAGCTTGGAATCTTGGCAGGGCGGCGAAAAACTGTTTTTT
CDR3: CASSLESWQGGEKLFF

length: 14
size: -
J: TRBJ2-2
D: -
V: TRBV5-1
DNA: TGCGCCAGCAGCTTGACTAGTATCACCGGGGAGCTGTTTTTT
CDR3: CASSLTSITGELFF

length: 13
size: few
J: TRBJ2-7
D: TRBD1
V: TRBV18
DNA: TGTGCCAGCTCATCAGGACAGGGCTACGAGCAGTACTTC
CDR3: CASSSGQGYEQYF

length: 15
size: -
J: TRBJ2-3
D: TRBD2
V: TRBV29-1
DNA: TGCAGCGTAACACAGCGGGAGAGAGCCACAGATACGCAGTATTTT
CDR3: CSVTQRERATDTQYF

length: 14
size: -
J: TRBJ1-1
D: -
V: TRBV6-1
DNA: TGTGCCAGCAGAGGAGCGGCGGGGAGCACTGAAGCTTTCTTT
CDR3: CASRGAAGSTEAFF

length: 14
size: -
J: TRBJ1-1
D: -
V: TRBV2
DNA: TGTGCCAGCAGTGTTAGGGGGATGAACACTGAAGCTTTCTTT
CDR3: CASSVRGMNTEAFF